This T cell receptor (beta chain) is from a study of T cell clonotyping in hematopoietic cell transplantation. Concerning this clone: What it binds is unknown.

Method: immunoSEQ multiplex PCR; TCRdb's copy keeps in-frame clones and lacks some. The sample holds about 12,000 clones, about four fifths seen once. The study's findings and limits: After transplant, recipient diversity fell while pathologically expanded clonotypes grew through day 180.

The sequence was obtained from a female patient aged 40-50 years who had an allogeneic stem cell transplant from a related donor, so T cells may come from the graft donor. Some clones in this sample may be carry-over from other donors' samples. The sample was PBMCs, taken 100 days after allogeneic stem cell transplant.

The CDR3 protein is CASSGDDYTTNEKLFF. The CDR3 region has the DNA TGTGCCAGCAGTGGGGATGATTATACAACTAATGAAAAACTGTTTTTT. V gene TRBV2 combines with J gene TRBJ1-4; no firm D call. CDR3 length: 16 amino acids. Germline V gene sequence: CDR1 SNHLY, CDR2 FYNNEI. V shed 4 bases and J shed 0 bases, with 12 bases lying between them.